Detailed here is one TCR beta chain. The ends were cut back, 4 bases at V and 7 bases at J, with 15 bases in the middle. CDR1 is SGHDT, CDR2 YYEEEE, per germline. This CDR3 has 14 amino acids. This sample stems from a study of blood T cell repertoires in COVID-19. Across the study: Sources were T cells, B-cell-depleted T cells, or PBMCs; the material itself was cDNA or gDNA.

Profiling relied on immunoSEQ multiplex PCR, and the TCRdb table lists in-frame clones only, not all of them. The data hold 120,000 to 150,000 clones, with 80% to 90% observed a single time. The material sequenced was peripheral blood. V usage is TRBV5-6 and J usage is TRBJ1-5, with D perhaps TRBD1 (5 bases). This sequence originates from a woman between 45 and 65 years old in a cohort sampled during active or convalescent COVID-19. This CDR3 reads CASSDWGLDQPQHF. The CDR3 DNA reads as TGTGCCAGCAGCGATTGGGGCCTGGACCAGCCCCAGCATTTT.